The rows below give T cell receptor beta chains drawn from one sample of a study of blood T cell repertoires in COVID-19. Sequencing used immunoSEQ multiplex PCR; TCRdb keeps in-frame clones, though not all of them. The sample holds roughly 70,000 clones, about 90% seen once. Sequencing used peripheral blood. Source of these receptors: a human donor with active COVID-19. The donor label of this sample is uncertain. Each CDR3 is given with its conserved first and last residue. A D gene is named only where the DNA matches it firmly. Clone size is not always given. Where it is, it says once, few, many or a class for expanded clones.

>TRBD1|TRBV6-5|TRBJ2-7|.
CAGRSTGTGNEQYF
TGTGCCGGACGATCTACCGGGACAGGGAACGAGCAGTACTTC
>.|TRBV7-2|TRBJ1-1|.
CASSWQRGATEAFF
TGTGCCAGCAGCTGGCAGCGGGGGGCCACTGAAGCTTTCTTT
>TRBD2|TRBV7-2|TRBJ2-1|.
CASSLPGGKIYNEQFF
TGTGCCAGCAGCTTGCCGGGAGGAAAAATTTACAATGAGCAGTTCTTC
>TRBD1|TRBV28|TRBJ2-7|.
CASTIGTGSYEQYF
TGTGCCAGCACGATCGGGACAGGGTCGTACGAGCAGTACTTC
>TRBD2|TRBV7-2|TRBJ2-1|.
CASSADPGLTEQFF
TGTGCCAGCAGCGCCGATCCGGGACTAACTGAGCAGTTCTTC
>TRBD1|TRBV12-3/TRBV12-4|TRBJ2-7|.
CAGRTGNNEQYF
TGTGCCGGACGGACAGGGAACAACGAGCAGTACTTC
>.|TRBV6-1|TRBJ1-3|.
CASGQLSGNTIYF
TGTGCCAGCGGACAGCTCTCTGGAAACACCATATATTTT
>TRBD1|TRBV4-1|TRBJ2-2|.
CASSQADRAVNTGELFF
TGCGCCAGCAGCCAAGCAGACAGGGCAGTGAACACCGGGGAGCTGTTTTTT
>TRBD2|TRBV7-3|TRBJ2-1|.
CASSRGTTAYNEQFF
TGTGCCAGCAGCCGAGGGACTACCGCCTACAATGAGCAGTTCTTC
>.|TRBV27|TRBJ1-4|once
CASSLREGEKLFF
TGTGCCAGCAGTTTGAGGGAGGGAGAAAAACTGTTTTTT
>.|TRBV6-2/TRBV6-3|TRBJ2-3|.
CASSYSPAVIEDF
TGTGCCAGCAGTTACTCGCCCGCAGTCATCGAGGATTTT
>TRBD1|TRBV27|TRBJ1-4|.
CASSPGTVPKEKLFF
TGTGCCAGCAGCCCCGGGACAGTTCCTAAGGAAAAACTGTTTTTT
>TRBD1|TRBV6-6|TRBJ1-1|.
CASRYLRQGANTEAFF
TGTGCCAGCAGATACCTCCGACAGGGTGCGAACACTGAAGCTTTCTTT
>TRBD1|TRBV29-1|TRBJ2-1|.
CSVQNRGLWNEQFF
TGCAGCGTCCAGAACAGGGGGCTGTGGAATGAGCAGTTCTTC
>TRBD1|TRBV4-3|TRBJ1-1|.
CASSHSATGPAFF
TGCGCCAGCAGCCACTCCGCGACAGGGCCAGCTTTCTTT
>.|TRBV28|TRBJ2-2|.
CASSLLAATGELFF
TGTGCCAGCAGTTTATTGGCTGCTACCGGGGAGCTGTTTTTT
>.|TRBV7-2|TRBJ1-3|.
CASSSGGSENTIYF
TGTGCCAGCAGCTCGGGGGGTTCCGAAAACACCATATATTTT
>TRBD2|TRBV4-3|TRBJ2-2|.
CASSSGRWSAGELFF
TGCGCCAGCTCTTCCGGGAGGTGGTCAGCCGGGGAGCTGTTTTTT